This T cell receptor beta chain was identified in a study of T cell changes during pregnancy in multiple sclerosis. Sequenced by immunoSEQ multiplex PCR; TCRdb stores in-frame clones only, minus some. The sample shows approximately 70,000 clones, 91% of them seen only once. Trimming cost V 4 bases and J 7 bases, with 16 bases left between them. This CDR3 region has 14 residues. Germline V gene data show CDR1 as LNHNV and CDR2 as YYDKDF (reference sequence). Source: peripheral blood, taken in the first trimester of pregnancy. This chain links TRBV15 with TRBJ2-5; no clear D gene. The receptor's source is a female donor with multiple sclerosis, enrolled in a pregnancy study. Here the CDR3 reads CATSTASSIGTQYF. DNA of the CDR3: TGTGCCACCAGCACTGCTAGTTCGATAGGGACCCAGTACTTC.